What follows describes a single T cell receptor (beta chain). Its target is not known. These data belong to a study of cytomegalovirus exposure and HLA in healthy donors. Study findings and constraints: Exclusion as indistinguishable affected some V segments, including TRBV6-2 and TRBV6-3. DRB1 had the most TCR associations and HLA-C the fewest, a later analysis found, with rates varying by HLA locus. The authors enumerated over 150 TCR beta chains as linked to cytomegalovirus. Likely technical artifact: a cluster of highly shared sequence variants.

CDR1 is MNHEY and CDR2 is SVGAGI in the germline V gene. There are 15 residues in the CDR3. The V end lost 3 bases, the J end lost 0 bases, and 12 bases lay between the germline ends. The PCR contained 60 Vbeta and 13 Jbeta primers. Using immunoSEQ multiplex PCR, the repertoire was profiled, and TCRdb retains in-frame clones only, with some absent. The sample consists of about 120,000 clones, 70% to 80% of them appearing once. This chain links TRBV6-5 with TRBJ2-7, with D possibly matching TRBD2 (7 bases). The sequence came from a woman in her forties or fifties in good health and CMV-seropositive. What was sequenced was PBMCs. The CDR3 region has the DNA TGTGCCAGCAGTTATGCCGGGGGGCGCTCCTACGAGCAGTACTTC. Translated: CASSYAGGRSYEQYF.